What follows are 32 T cell receptor beta chains derived from one specimen sequenced in a study of monozygotic twins with inflammatory bowel disease (dated by TCRdb to about 2019). Libraries came from 5' RACE. Instrument on record: Illumina HiSeq 2500. TCRdb reanalyzed the reads, keeping one entry per CDR3 protein sequence and omitting DNA. The sample table records some 89,000 distinct CDR3 sequences. Together, the top ten hold 6.5% to 9% of the sample. Sample: blood. These receptors were collected from a human donor with ulcerative colitis or Crohn's disease, or a healthy co-twin of an affected twin (not recorded which).

This rearrangement joins TRBV4-1 to TRBJ2-5; there is no DNA to check the TCRdb D call of TRBD1. Germline V gene sequence: CDR1 MGHRA, CDR2 YSYEKL. This CDR3 is 16 amino acids long. CDR3 loop: CASSHPPGQGLETQYF.

The chain joins TRBV3-1 to TRBJ1-1; absent DNA, TCRdb's TRBD1 call cannot be checked. Looked up from germline, CDR1 is LGHDT and CDR2 is YNNKEL (reference sequence). The CDR3 extends over 15 amino acids. The CDR3 region is CASSPPAVTNTEAFF.

The chain links TRBV20-1 to TRBJ1-5. Looked up from germline, CDR1 is DFQATT and CDR2 is SNEGSKA (reference sequence). This CDR3 is 14 amino acids long. CDR3 region: CSARGRGSNQPQHF.

V is TRBV11-2 and J is TRBJ2-2; checking the TCRdb D call of TRBD1 is not possible without DNA. Germline CDR1 and CDR2: SGHAT and FQNNGV. This CDR3 has 17 residues. Here the CDR3 reads CASSQGRGRTRTGELFF.

This chain connects TRBV7-6 to TRBJ1-3; TCRdb indicates TRBD1, and absent DNA this call remains unverified. Germline V CDR1 and CDR2: SGHVS, FNYEAQ. The CDR3 has 17 amino acids. This CDR3 reads CASSLNPPLRSGNTIYF.

The chain carries TRBV7-7 and TRBJ2-3; without DNA, the TCRdb call of TRBD1 cannot be checked. Germline V lookup: CDR1 SSHAT, CDR2 FNYEAQ (reference sequence). The CDR3 extends over 14 amino acids. The CDR3 protein is CASSPGTSGDTQYF.

V and J are TRBV13 and TRBJ2-1; TCRdb names TRBD1, which stays unverified in the absence of DNA. Per germline, CDR1 PRHDT and CDR2 FYEKMQ (reference sequence). The CDR3 is made up of 14 amino acids. CDR3 in amino acids: CASSMDRGPYEQFF.

The chain joins TRBV7-9 to TRBJ2-2; absent DNA, TCRdb's TRBD1 call cannot be checked. The CDR3 consists of 16 residues. Germline V gives CDR1 SEHNR, CDR2 FQNEAQ (reference sequence). The CDR3 reads CASSPRDRENTGELFF.

The chain uses TRBV3-1 and TRBJ1-5. The germline V gene encodes CDR1 LGHDT and CDR2 YNNKEL (reference sequence). The CDR3 spans 13 residues. CDR3 residues: CASSQQGGQPQHF.

This CDR3 is CSARDPLGRETQYF. This rearrangement joins TRBV20-1 to TRBJ2-5; TCRdb names TRBD1, which stays unverified in the absence of DNA. The CDR3 spans 14 residues. Germline V lookup: CDR1 DFQATT, CDR2 SNEGSKA (reference sequence).

The rearrangement uses TRBV29-1 and TRBJ1-1; TCRdb names TRBD1, which stays unverified in the absence of DNA. CDR3 size: 14 residues. CDR1 SQVTM and CDR2 ANQGSEA come from the germline V gene. This CDR3 is CSALLTGANTEAFF.

The V gene is TRBV28, the J gene TRBJ2-3; no DNA is available, so the TRBD1 call from TCRdb remains unchecked. Germline CDR1 and CDR2: MDHEN and SYDVKM. The CDR3 is 13 residues long. The CDR3 region is CASNQGITDTQYF.

The genes are TRBV20-1 and TRBJ2-7; the D call from TCRdb, TRBD2, cannot be confirmed without DNA. This CDR3 is built from 15 residues. Germline V lookup: CDR1 DFQATT, CDR2 SNEGSKA (reference sequence). CDR3 in amino acids: CSADNEGKALYEQYF.

This sequence joins TRBV7-2 and TRBJ2-7. The CDR3 has 14 residues. The germline CDR1 and CDR2 sequences are SGHTA and FQGNSA. The CDR3 here is CASSSLDRSYEQYF. Drawing the rest from reference TRBV7-2 and TRBJ2-7, the complete variable domain is GAGVSQSPSNKVTEKGKDVELRCDPISGHTALYWYRQSLGQGLEFLIYFQGNSAPDKSGLPSDRFSAERTGGSVSTLTIQRTQQEDSAVYLCASSSLDRSYEQYFGPGTRLTVT.

The gene calls are TRBV9 and TRBJ1-2; lacking DNA, the TRBD1 call made by TCRdb goes unchecked. The CDR3 is made up of 14 amino acids. CDR1 is SGDLS, CDR2 YYNGEE, per germline. The chain's CDR3 is CASSVGTGDYGYTF. Using reference TRBV9 and TRBJ1-2 for the parts outside the CDR3, the full variable domain is DSGVTQTPKHLITATGQRVTLRCSPRSGDLSVYWYQQSLDQGLQFLIQYYNGEERAKGNILERFSAQQFPDLHSELNLSSLELGDSALYFCASSVGTGDYGYTFGSGTRLTVV.

V is TRBV20-1 and J is TRBJ2-5; TCRdb names TRBD1, which stays unverified in the absence of DNA. Germline lookup yields CDR1 DFQATT and CDR2 SNEGSKA (reference sequence). The CDR3 is made up of 14 amino acids. The CDR3 sequence is CSAPGTGGIETQYF.

The V and J genes are TRBV12-3 or TRBV12-4 and TRBJ1-6; TCRdb picks TRBD1, but there is no DNA to check that call. The CDR3 has 16 amino acids. The CDR3 loop reads CASSLAPRGRYSPLHF.

The V gene is TRBV20-1, the J gene TRBJ2-3; no DNA is available, so the TRBD1 call from TCRdb remains unchecked. Germline V gives CDR1 DFQATT, CDR2 SNEGSKA (reference sequence). This CDR3 has 14 amino acids. The CDR3 region is CSASKGGSTDTQYF.

The gene calls are TRBV7-9 and TRBJ1-1; TCRdb returns TRBD1, unconfirmable since there is no DNA. The CDR3 extends over 14 amino acids. Germline CDR1 and CDR2: SEHNR and FQNEAQ (reference sequence). CDR3 loop: CASSLGQGSTEAFF.

The CDR3 region is CSASRTAAQPQHF. The chain combines TRBV20-1 with TRBJ1-5. From germline, CDR1 is DFQATT and CDR2 SNEGSKA (reference sequence). There are 13 residues in the CDR3.

The chain links TRBV6-1 to TRBJ2-7; TCRdb names TRBD1, which stays unverified in the absence of DNA. The CDR3 has 15 amino acids. The V gene's germline CDR1 is MNHNS and CDR2 SASEGT. The CDR3 reads CASSQPGQYFFEQYF.

This chain uses TRBV20-1 with TRBJ2-7; TCRdb proposes TRBD2, but this gene call is untestable without DNA. This CDR3 is built from 16 residues. CDR1 is DFQATT and CDR2 is SNEGSKA in the germline V gene (reference sequence). The CDR3 sequence is CSATLAGGRLVYEQYF.

The V and J genes are TRBV3-1 and TRBJ2-3; no DNA is available, so the TRBD1 call from TCRdb remains unchecked. The CDR3 has 15 amino acids. The germline V gene has CDR1 LGHDT and CDR2 YNNKEL (reference sequence). The CDR3 here is CASSQDWGRVDTQYF.

The chain combines TRBV19 with TRBJ2-1. Germline V gene data show CDR1 as LNHDA and CDR2 as SQIVND (reference sequence). This CDR3 has 14 amino acids. This CDR3 reads CASSKKKLGNEQFF.

This rearrangement joins TRBV19 to TRBJ2-7; TCRdb returns TRBD1, unconfirmable since there is no DNA. This CDR3 region has 16 residues. Germline V gives CDR1 LNHDA, CDR2 SQIVND (reference sequence). CDR3 in amino acids: CASSTPGQGRVYEQYF.

This chain joins TRBV5-6 and TRBJ2-5. This CDR3 has 14 amino acids. Germline V lookup: CDR1 SGHDT, CDR2 YYEEEE. The CDR3: CASSPRSVAETQYF.

The chain carries TRBV4-2 and TRBJ2-5; TCRdb reports TRBD1, a call that lacks DNA to check it against. The CDR3 has 15 residues. In germline, CDR1 is LGHNA, CDR2 YNFKEQ. The CDR3 here is CASSQEGGFQETQYF.

This chain links TRBV10-2 with TRBJ1-6; lacking DNA, the TRBD1 call made by TCRdb goes unchecked. The CDR3 contains 14 residues. CDR1 is WSHSY, CDR2 SAAADI, per germline. CDR3: CASSTATENSPLHF.

This chain uses TRBV6-1 with TRBJ2-3; the D gene TCRdb calls, TRBD2, cannot be checked with no DNA. Germline CDR1 and CDR2: MNHNS and SASEGT. This CDR3 is 15 amino acids long. The CDR3 reads CASSWWEINTDTQYF.

V and J are TRBV6-1 and TRBJ1-2; TCRdb indicates TRBD1, and absent DNA this call remains unverified. CDR1 and CDR2 (germline): MNHNS, SASEGT. The length of the CDR3 is 15 residues. This CDR3 reads CATRKQGNLNYGYTF.

V is TRBV6-5 and J is TRBJ2-7. Germline CDR1 is MNHEY and CDR2 is SVGAGI. This CDR3 has 13 amino acids. The CDR3 is CASSPSGVYEQYF.

The rearrangement joins TRBV5-6 to TRBJ2-3; TCRdb outputs TRBD1, but without DNA this stays unchecked. The CDR3 sequence is 16 residues long. Germline assignment: CDR1 SGHDT and CDR2 YYEEEE. CDR3 protein: CASSSTGTTRTDTQYF.